The present T cell receptor (beta chain) was sequenced within a study of T-cell reconstitution after alpha-beta-depleted transplantation in children. The CDR3 is 14 amino acids. Deletions cut 4 bases from V and 3 bases from J, with 11 bases between. CDR1 is MGHRA, CDR2 YSYEKL, per germline. TCRbeta library preparation incorporated unique molecular identifiers. MiXCR, run by TCRdb on the PCR reads, gives a single entry per CDR3 protein. This sample has 60,000 to 70,000 distinct CDR3 sequences, with around 4.7% found just once. The clonotype originates from a boy younger than two who had a stem cell transplant for acute myeloid leukemia, so the T cells may come from the graft donor. Sequenced here: PBMCs, mostly from graft donor cells, sampled 180 days after TCRalphabeta/CD19-depleted stem cell transplant. The V call is TRBV4-1, the J call TRBJ2-3, with D maybe TRBD1 (6 bases). As DNA, the CDR3 is TGCGCCAGCAGCCGCCAGGGGCTTACAGATACGCAGTATTTT. Amino acid sequence: CASSRQGLTDTQYF.